These 19 T cell receptor beta chains originate from one sample sequenced in a study of T cells after yellow fever vaccination (dated by TCRdb to about 2019). Read against the paper, the sample's treatment or condition label means: live attenuated yellow fever vaccine strain. The method was 5' RACE. Sequencing used an Illumina HiSeq 2500. The raw public reads went through TCRdb reprocessing: fastp at Q25, MiXCR clone calling, in-frame beta chains kept. Identical CDR3 protein sequences are pooled into one entry, listed with their most common genes and DNA. Across this sample there are roughly 79,000 distinct CDR3 sequences, with around 7.9% seen only once. The ten largest clones represent more than 25% of the sample. The input for sequencing was CD8+ T cells sorted from PBMCs, taken 10 days after the first yellow fever vaccination. Every receptor here comes from a man younger than 35 who received the YFV17D yellow fever vaccine.

This clonotype occurred many times. V usage is TRBV19 and J usage is TRBJ1-1; D gene ambiguous. V was cut by 1 base and J by 5 bases, with 11 bases left in between. This CDR3 spans 14 amino acids. Germline CDR1 is LNHDA and CDR2 is SQIVND (reference sequence). CDR3 in DNA: TGTGCCAGTAGTATAGGAGGCCCGCTTACTGAAGCTTTCTTT. It encodes CASSIGGPLTEAFF. Filled out from reference TRBV19 and TRBJ1-1, the complete variable domain reads DGGITQSPKYLFRKEGQNVTLSCEQNLNHDAMYWYRQDPGQGLRLIYYSQIVNDFQKGDIAEGYSVSREKKESFPLTVTSAQKNPTAFYLCASSIGGPLTEAFFGQGTRLTVV.

This clonotype occurred many times. The chain combines TRBV6-1 with TRBJ2-5, with a tentative D call TRBD2 (6 bases). Trimming shortened V by 6 bases and J by 4 bases, and 18 bases separated the two germline ends. CDR3 length: 15 residues. CDR1 MNHNS and CDR2 SASEGT come from the germline V gene. The CDR3 is CASRPEPSDRETQYF. The CDR3 DNA reads TGTGCCAGCAGACCCGAACCTAGCGACCGAGAGACCCAGTACTTC.

This clonotype was picked up a small number of times. The V and J genes are TRBV12-3 or TRBV12-4 and TRBJ2-7, with 8 bases that match TRBD2. This CDR3 spans 15 amino acids. V shed 6 bases, J shed 1 base, and the junction held 8 bases outside the gene matches. The CDR3, as DNA: TGTGCCAGCAGCCCGGGGCTAGCGGGTTCCTACGAGCAGTACTTC. Its translation: CASSPGLAGSYEQYF.

This chain connects TRBV13 to TRBJ2-7; a possible D gene is TRBD2 (5 bases). The CDR3 spans 15 residues. Trimming left V 3 bases short and J 0 bases short, with 12 bases between. Germline V gives CDR1 PRHDT, CDR2 FYEKMQ (reference sequence). CDR3 sequence reads: CASSFVRGPSYEQYF. CDR3 DNA: TGTGCCAGCAGCTTTGTTCGAGGGCCCTCCTACGAGCAGTACTTC. Full variable domain (rest looked up from reference TRBV13 and TRBJ2-7): AAGVIQSPRHLIKEKRETATLKCYPIPRHDTVYWYQQGPGQDPQFLISFYEKMQSDKGSIPDRFSAQQFSDYHSELNMSSLELGDSALYFCASSFVRGPSYEQYFGPGTRLTVT.

This clonotype was counted ten times or more. The rearrangement links TRBV29-1 to TRBJ2-4; TRBD1 aligns across 7 bases. Germline V gene lookup returns CDR1 SQVTM and CDR2 ANQGSEA. The CDR3 extends over 16 amino acids. V lost 7 bases to trimming and J lost 0 bases; unmatched junction nucleotides: 12. DNA for the CDR3: TGCAGCGCTCGACAGGGATCGGGATTAGCCAAAAACATTCAGTACTTC. It codes for CSARQGSGLAKNIQYF.

This chain joins TRBV4-3 and TRBJ2-7, with 8 bases that match TRBD2. Looked up from germline, CDR1 is LGHNA and CDR2 is YSLEER. J gave up 9 bases and V 0 bases, and 10 bases lay outside the gene matches. This CDR3 is built from 15 residues. DNA for the CDR3: TGCGCCAGCAGCCAAGATCTGAGCGGGGGACTGCGGCAGTACTTC. Protein sequence: CASSQDLSGGLRQYF.

In this sample, this clonotype turned up a few times. The chain couples TRBV5-5 to TRBJ2-1, with D possibly matching TRBD1 (5 bases). The germline CDR1 and CDR2 sequences are SGHKS and YYEKEE (reference sequence). The CDR3 runs 16 residues. Trimming took 0 bases from V and 10 from J, leaving 20 bases between them. CDR3 protein: CASSLVDTTLLYEQFF. Written as DNA, the CDR3 is TGTGCCAGCAGCTTGGTGGACACGACTCTGCTATACGAGCAGTTCTTC.

CDR3 region: CASSSTGSSSYEQYV. CDR3 in DNA: TGTGCCAGCAGTTCGACAGGCTCGAGCTCCTACGAGCAGTACGTC. The rearrangement joins TRBV6-5 to TRBJ2-7; D might be TRBD1 (6 bases). Germline V lookup: CDR1 MNHEY, CDR2 SVGAGI. CDR3 size: 15 residues. V lost 4 bases and J lost 0, with 13 bases in between.

This clonotype has at least ten counts. V usage is TRBV6-4 and J usage is TRBJ2-1; TRBD2 matches at 8 bases. V lost 5 bases, J lost 5 bases, and 2 bases stayed unmatched. This CDR3 is 13 amino acids long. Germline CDR1 reads MRHNA; CDR2 reads SNTAGT. The CDR3 nucleotides read TGTGCCAGCAGTCCGACTAGCGACAATGAGCAGTTCTTC. Protein sequence: CASSPTSDNEQFF.

This clonotype was observed a handful of times. The CDR3 coding sequence is TGCGCCAGCAGCCTGGGGGGTCCAGCGAACACTGAAGCTTTCTTT. Its translation is CASSLGGPANTEAFF. The chain couples TRBV4-1 to TRBJ1-1; D is possibly TRBD1 (5 bases). CDR1 is MGHRA and CDR2 is YSYEKL in the germline V gene. This CDR3 comprises 15 residues. Deletions cut 4 bases from V and 1 base from J, with 13 bases between.

This chain links TRBV19 with TRBJ2-7; TRBD2 matches 10 bases. J lost 1 base, V lost 6 bases, and 12 bases had no gene match. Germline CDR1 and CDR2: LNHDA and SQIVND (reference sequence). The CDR3 runs 17 residues. CDR3 coding DNA: TGTGCCAGTAGCCCCGGGGCTAGCGGGGGTGCATCCTACGAGCAGTACTTC. Residues: CASSPGASGGASYEQYF.

This clonotype was found many times. The chain uses TRBV7-6 and TRBJ2-1; D is perhaps TRBD1 or TRBD2 (5 bases each). The CDR3 extends over 12 amino acids. CDR1 SGHVS and CDR2 FNYEAQ come from the germline V gene. V was trimmed by 5 bases and J by 7 bases, leaving 9 bases between them. CDR3 region: CASSLGVNEQFF. CDR3 DNA sequence: TGTGCCAGCAGCCTGGGGGTTAATGAGCAGTTCTTC.

In its sample, this clonotype was seen a few times. The rearrangement links TRBV2 to TRBJ2-7; TRBD2 matches 7 bases. The length of the CDR3 is 15 residues. Trimming took 6 bases from V and 0 from J; bases not matched to a gene: 8. Germline V gene sequence: CDR1 SNHLY, CDR2 FYNNEI. CDR3 in DNA: TGTGCCAGCAGGGGGGGGGGAGTGCGCTCCTACGAGCAGTACTTC. Amino acids: CASRGGGVRSYEQYF.

This clonotype has only a few counts. The rearrangement joins TRBV7-9 to TRBJ1-6, with 10 bases identical to TRBD1. CDR1 is SEHNR, CDR2 FQNEAQ, per germline (reference sequence). The V gene end was trimmed by 3 bases and the J gene end by 11 bases; junction bases not matched to a gene: 10. The CDR3 is made up of 16 amino acids. This CDR3 is CASSFADRGLWTPLHF. CDR3 nucleotide sequence: TGTGCCAGCAGCTTCGCCGACAGGGGGCTGTGGACACCCCTCCACTTT.

This clonotype was found many times. The rearrangement links TRBV4-3 to TRBJ1-2; D possibly corresponds to TRBD1 (6 bases). The CDR3 is 15 residues long. Trimming left V 6 bases short and J 0 bases short, with 14 bases between. Germline values: CDR1 LGHNA, CDR2 YSLEER. In DNA form, the CDR3 reads TGCGCCAGCAGTCCCGGACAGCACACTAACTATGGCTACACCTTC. It is translated as CASSPGQHTNYGYTF.

The rearrangement joins TRBV12-3 or TRBV12-4 to TRBJ2-1; maybe TRBD2 (5 bases). Trimming pared 4 bases from V and 3 bases from J, leaving 7 bases between. CDR3 length: 13 residues. CDR3 sequence reads: CASSYGVYNEQFF. In DNA form, the CDR3 reads TGTGCCAGCAGTTACGGGGTCTACAATGAGCAGTTCTTC.

Ten or more counts support this clonotype. The V call is TRBV7-2, the J call TRBJ2-2; TRBD2 aligns across 7 bases. CDR1 and CDR2 (germline): SGHTA, FQGNSA. CDR3 length: 15 residues. V trimming: 5 bases; J trimming: 7 bases; junction bases outside the gene matches: 10. CDR3 bases: TGTGCCAGCAGCCTGGGGAGGGGCCGAGACGGGGAGCTGTTTTTT. It codes for CASSLGRGRDGELFF.

There are a few counts of this clonotype. The chain carries TRBV6-1 and TRBJ2-7, with no clear D. The V gene's germline CDR1 is MNHNS and CDR2 SASEGT. The CDR3 contains 15 residues. The ends were cut back, 5 bases at V and 3 bases at J, with 17 bases in the middle. The CDR3 DNA follows: TGTGCCAGCAGTCCCATTGTCTCAGTGAACTACGAGCAGTACTTC. Amino acids: CASSPIVSVNYEQYF.

This clonotype was counted many times. This chain joins TRBV11-2 and TRBJ2-7; 10 nucleotides align to TRBD2. This CDR3 region has 14 residues. V was pared by 5 bases and J by 4 bases, with 5 bases of the junction left unmatched. In germline, CDR1 is SGHAT, CDR2 FQNNGV. Here the CDR3 DNA reads TGTGCCAGCAGCCGCCCTAGCGGGGGTTACGAGCAGTACTTC. Its protein product is CASSRPSGGYEQYF.